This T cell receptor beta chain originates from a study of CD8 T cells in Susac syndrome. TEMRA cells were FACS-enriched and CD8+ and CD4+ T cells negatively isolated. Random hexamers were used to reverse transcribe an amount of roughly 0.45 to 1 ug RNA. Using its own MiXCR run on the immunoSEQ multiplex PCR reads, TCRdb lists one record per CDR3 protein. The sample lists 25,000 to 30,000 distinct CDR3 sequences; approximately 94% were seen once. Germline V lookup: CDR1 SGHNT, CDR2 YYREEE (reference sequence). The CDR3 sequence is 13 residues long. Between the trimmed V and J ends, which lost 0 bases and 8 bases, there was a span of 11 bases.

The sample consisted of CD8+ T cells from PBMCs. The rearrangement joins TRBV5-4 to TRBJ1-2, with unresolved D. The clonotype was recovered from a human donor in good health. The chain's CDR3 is CASSLGRSSGYTF. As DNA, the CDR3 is TGTGCCAGCAGCTTGGGACGGTCGAGCGGCTACACCTTC.